Below, 30 T cell receptor beta chains from the same sample are listed, as sequenced in a study of vaccination and CD4 T cells after COVID-19. Scientists ran DNA taken from cultured CD4+ T cells through the Oncomine TCR Beta short-read assay for sequencing. MiXCR, applied by TCRdb to the PCR reads, yields one record per CDR3 protein. Of 9,500 to 11,000 distinct CDR3 sequences listed, just over 70% are singletons. The treatment is: approximately 9-day PBMC culture with coronavirus spike peptide pools or control peptides (ViraFEST assay). No antigen has been identified for these receptors. Sequencing was performed on CD4+ T cells from blood, cultured in vitro. These TCRs come from a human donor who had recovered from COVID-19.

In DNA form, the CDR3 reads TGCAGTGCTATGGGGCCAGACTACGAGCAGTACTTC. Protein product: CSAMGPDYEQYF. The chain links TRBV20-1 to TRBJ2-7, with D possibly being TRBD1 (5 bases). Germline V lookup: CDR1 DFQATT, CDR2 SNEGSKA (reference sequence). CDR3 length equals 12 residues. V was cut by 4 bases and J by 3 bases, with 10 bases left in between.

This sequence joins TRBV11-2 and TRBJ2-7; D possibly corresponds to TRBD2 (6 bases). With 1 base removed from V and 0 bases from J, the gap between germline ends came to 7 bases. Germline CDR1 reads SGHAT; CDR2 reads FQNNGV. This CDR3 contains 14 residues. In nucleotides, the CDR3 is TGTGCCAGCAGCTTAGTGGGGGGCTCCTACGAGCAGTACTTC. Amino acid sequence: CASSLVGGSYEQYF.

By share, this clonotype counts as medium-sized. The chain employs TRBV6-5 and TRBJ1-2, with TRBD1 matching 10 bases. The CDR3 is 14 residues long. The germline V gene encodes CDR1 MNHEY and CDR2 SVGAGI. Trimming at V came to 2 bases and at J to 7 bases, leaving 4 bases not matched to a gene. CDR3 nucleotides: TGTGCCAGCAGTTACACCGGACAGGGGGTTGGCTACACCTTC. This translates into CASSYTGQGVGYTF.

V and J are TRBV6-1 and TRBJ1-2; TRBD1 aligns across 10 bases. This CDR3 comprises 14 residues. With 3 bases clipped from V and 6 bases from J, the junction kept 4 bases outside the gene matches. Looked up from germline, CDR1 is MNHNS and CDR2 is SASEGT. DNA of the CDR3: TGTGCCAGCAGTGATGGTGGGACAGGGGATGGCTACACCTTC. This translates into CASSDGGTGDGYTF.

The chain carries TRBV20-1 and TRBJ2-5; D unclear. V was cut by 1 base and J by 2 bases, with 11 bases left in between. CDR3 length equals 14 residues. The V gene's germline CDR1 is DFQATT and CDR2 SNEGSKA (reference sequence). The CDR3 sequence: CSARGLRQQETQYF. Written as DNA, the CDR3 is TGCAGTGCTAGAGGCCTGCGGCAACAAGAGACCCAGTACTTC.

The chain links TRBV27 to TRBJ2-7, with 9 bases that match TRBD1. The length of the CDR3 is 14 residues. Losses at the gene ends were 4 bases for V and 0 bases for J; bases not matched to a gene: 1. CDR1 and CDR2 from the germline V gene are MNHEY and SMNVEV (reference sequence). The CDR3 coding sequence is TGTGCCAGCAGTTCGGACAGGGGCTCCTACGAGCAGTACTTC. It encodes CASSSDRGSYEQYF.

The chain has TRBV20-1 and TRBJ2-7; 8 nucleotides align to TRBD2. Trimming took 1 base from V and 0 from J; bases not matched to a gene: 8. The CDR3 extends over 16 amino acids. Germline values: CDR1 DFQATT, CDR2 SNEGSKA (reference sequence). CDR3 coding DNA: TGCAGTGCTAGAGTTCTAGCGGGTAAGAGCTCCTACGAGCAGTACTTC. Amino acids: CSARVLAGKSSYEQYF.

The chain combines TRBV24-1 with TRBJ2-7; D is unresolved. The germline V and J ends were trimmed by 1 base and 4 bases, with 4 bases remaining between them. The germline V gene has CDR1 KGHDR and CDR2 SFDVKD. The CDR3 loop spans 12 amino acids. The DNA of the CDR3 is TGTGCCACCAGTGATTTCGGTTACGAGCAGTACTTC. It codes for CATSDFGYEQYF.

This clonotype is deemed medium-sized. This chain connects TRBV7-9 to TRBJ2-5; 9 bases line up with TRBD2. Germline assignment: CDR1 SEHNR and CDR2 FQNEAQ (reference sequence). CDR3 length: 15 amino acids. V gave up 1 base and J gave up 4 bases; unmatched junction bases: 4. The CDR3 nucleotides read TGTGCCAGCAGCTTAGGGGGAGCGGGAGGAGAGACCCAGTACTTC. Protein: CASSLGGAGGETQYF.

This clonotype was seen a handful of times. The chain carries TRBV20-1 and TRBJ1-6; D uncertain. This CDR3 has 13 amino acids. V shed 4 bases and J shed 5 bases, with 9 bases lying between them. Looked up from germline, CDR1 is DFQATT and CDR2 is SNEGSKA (reference sequence). CDR3 sequence: CSAKYSHNSPLHF. CDR3 nucleotide sequence: TGCAGTGCTAAGTACAGTCATAATTCACCCCTCCACTTT.

Only a few counts were recorded for this clonotype. The J gene is TRBJ1-5, the V gene TRBV28, with 10 bases fitting TRBD1. The V segment lost 8 bases and the J segment 3 bases; nucleotides outside the gene matches: 13. The CDR3 extends over 17 amino acids. Germline loops: CDR1 MDHEN, CDR2 SYDVKM. CDR3 nucleotides: TGTGCCAGCTCCACGATAGGGACAGGGGTGATCAATCAGCCCCAGCATTTT. It encodes CASSTIGTGVINQPQHF. Based on the CDR3 plus reference TRBV28 and TRBJ1-5, the full variable domain is DVKVTQSSRYLVKRTGEKVFLECVQDMDHENMFWYRQDPGLGLRLIYFSYDVKMKEKGDIPEGYSVSREKKERFSLILESASTNQTSMYLCASSTIGTGVINQPQHFGDGTRLSIL.

V usage is TRBV7-9 and J usage is TRBJ1-2, with D uncertain. This CDR3 contains 14 residues. Germline V lookup: CDR1 SEHNR, CDR2 FQNEAQ (reference sequence). With 5 bases removed from V and 2 bases from J, the gap between germline ends came to 12 bases. The CDR3 DNA follows: TGTGCCAGCAGCCCTAGGACGGGGAACTATGGCTACACCTTC. As protein: CASSPRTGNYGYTF.

J is TRBJ2-1 and V is TRBV20-1; D is unclear. There are 14 residues in the CDR3. Per the germline V gene, CDR1 is DFQATT and CDR2 is SNEGSKA (reference sequence). Trimming shortened V by 6 bases and J by 3 bases, and 15 bases separated the two germline ends. CDR3 loop: CSANPDPIYNEQFF. The DNA for the CDR3 is TGCAGTGCAAACCCGGACCCCATCTACAATGAGCAGTTCTTC.

This chain links TRBV20-1 with TRBJ1-1; no definite D call. Germline CDR1 is DFQATT and CDR2 is SNEGSKA (reference sequence). The length of the CDR3 is 10 residues. V was pared by 4 bases and J by 3 bases, with 3 bases between. The CDR3 reads CSAIDTEAFF. CDR3 coding DNA: TGCAGTGCTATTGACACTGAAGCTTTCTTT.

The CDR3: CASSRATGGNQPQHF. CDR3 DNA: TGTGCCAGCAGCCGTGCTACAGGGGGCAATCAGCCCCAGCATTTT. The chain couples TRBV6-1 to TRBJ1-5; 7 bases are a match to TRBD1. CDR3 length: 15 amino acids. The germline V gene encodes CDR1 MNHNS and CDR2 SASEGT. The trim removed 6 bases at V and 2 bases at J, leaving 7 bases unmatched.

The CDR3 loop is CSARGLTRVMAQHF. CDR3 nucleotide sequence: TGCAGTGCTAGAGGGTTGACAAGGGTAATGGCCCAGCATTTT. V usage is TRBV20-1 and J usage is TRBJ1-5; D is undetermined. This CDR3 is 14 amino acids long. Germline V gives CDR1 DFQATT, CDR2 SNEGSKA (reference sequence). V lost 1 base, J lost 11 bases, and 18 bases lay in between.

The chain links TRBV27 to TRBJ1-2; a weak D match, TRBD1 (6 bases). V was clipped by 6 bases and J by 4 bases, with 18 bases between them. Germline values: CDR1 MNHEY, CDR2 SMNVEV (reference sequence). This CDR3 is built from 15 residues. For the CDR3, the DNA is TGTGCCAGCAGCCGCCGGCAGGGGTCCCCCTATGGCTACACCTTC. Translation: CASSRRQGSPYGYTF.

The V call is TRBV20-1, the J call TRBJ1-2; TRBD1 might be the D (5 bases). Trimming took off 5 bases at V and 8 bases at J, with 18 bases between the two ends. Germline assignment: CDR1 DFQATT and CDR2 SNEGSKA (reference sequence). There are 13 residues in the CDR3. The CDR3 is CSASVRVGQGYTF. The CDR3 nucleotides are TGCAGTGCTTCCGTCAGGGTAGGGCAGGGCTACACCTTC.

By share of the sample, this clonotype is medium-sized. V and J are TRBV25-1 and TRBJ1-5; D perhaps matches TRBD1 (6 bases). Germline V gene data show CDR1 as MGHDK and CDR2 as SYGVNS. Trimming left V 6 bases short and J 6 bases short, with 15 bases between. This CDR3 has 14 amino acids. The chain's CDR3 is CASSGGGVGQPQHF. The DNA for the CDR3 is TGTGCCAGCAGCGGGGGCGGGGTTGGTCAGCCCCAGCATTTT.

The chain employs TRBV24-1 and TRBJ2-1; 8 positions match TRBD2. There are 16 residues in the CDR3. J was trimmed by 0 bases and V by 0 bases; bases with no gene match: 0. CDR1 is KGHDR, CDR2 SFDVKD, per germline. CDR3 in DNA: TGTGCCACCAGTGATTTGCTAGCGGGCTCCTACAATGAGCAGTTCTTC. Protein sequence: CATSDLLAGSYNEQFF.

The chain uses TRBV20-1 and TRBJ2-5, with a weak D call TRBD2 (7 bases). Looked up from germline, CDR1 is DFQATT and CDR2 is SNEGSKA (reference sequence). Trimming left V 3 bases short and J 5 bases short, with 22 bases between. This CDR3 is built from 16 residues. The CDR3 sequence: CSARGIRDGGPETQYF. The CDR3 bases are TGCAGTGCTAGGGGGATCCGGGACGGGGGGCCCGAGACCCAGTACTTC.

This chain connects TRBV7-9 to TRBJ1-2; D uncertain. The CDR3 has 14 residues. The V end was cut by 2 bases, the J end by 4 bases, with 11 bases between. Germline V gives CDR1 SEHNR, CDR2 FQNEAQ (reference sequence). The CDR3 reads CASSLREGSYGYTF. In DNA, the CDR3 is TGTGCCAGCAGCTTACGGGAGGGCTCCTATGGCTACACCTTC.

This chain connects TRBV15 to TRBJ2-5, with 8 nucleotides matching TRBD1. From germline, CDR1 is LNHNV and CDR2 YYDKDF (reference sequence). Trimming took 5 bases from V and 2 from J; bases not matched to a gene: 1. CDR3 length: 13 residues. CDR3 in amino acids: CATSWTGQETQYF. The CDR3 DNA sequence: TGTGCCACCAGCTGGACAGGGCAAGAGACCCAGTACTTC. The complete variable domain, with remaining parts taken from reference TRBV15 and TRBJ2-5, reads DAMVIQNPRYQVTQFGKPVTLSCSQTLNHNVMYWYQQKSSQAPKLLFHYYDKDFNNEADTPDNFQSRRPNTSFCFLDIRSPGLGDTAMYLCATSWTGQETQYFGPGTRLLVL.

The gene calls are TRBV6-1 and TRBJ1-6; TRBD1 matches at 8 bases. Germline CDR1 is MNHNS and CDR2 is SASEGT. The CDR3 runs to 14 residues. V was pared by 7 bases and J by 6 bases, with 5 bases of the junction left unmatched. The CDR3: CASTRTGSNSPLHF. CDR3 DNA sequence: TGTGCCAGCACTAGGACAGGGAGTAATTCACCCCTCCACTTT.

This clonotype was observed once. The chain joins TRBV28 to TRBJ2-7; D perhaps matches TRBD2 (6 bases). Germline V gene data show CDR1 as MDHEN and CDR2 as SYDVKM. Trimming removed 7 bases from V and 3 bases from J, with 19 bases in between. The CDR3 covers 15 residues. The CDR3 region is CASIPGSSGFYEQYF. For the CDR3, the DNA is TGTGCCAGCATCCCGGGAAGTAGCGGATTCTACGAGCAGTACTTC. Using reference TRBV28 and TRBJ2-7 for the parts outside the CDR3, the full variable domain is DVKVTQSSRYLVKRTGEKVFLECVQDMDHENMFWYRQDPGLGLRLIYFSYDVKMKEKGDIPEGYSVSREKKERFSLILESASTNQTSMYLCASIPGSSGFYEQYFGPGTRLTVT.

The V and J genes are TRBV20-1 and TRBJ1-5, with 10 bases aligning to TRBD1. The CDR3 is made up of 13 amino acids. Germline assignment: CDR1 DFQATT and CDR2 SNEGSKA (reference sequence). V shed 6 bases and J 7 bases; nucleotides not matched to a gene: 6. This chain's CDR3 is CSARDRGFQPQHF. The DNA for the CDR3 is TGCAGTGCCCGGGACAGGGGCTTCCAGCCCCAGCATTTT.

In its sample, this clonotype ranks as large. The chain employs TRBV27 and TRBJ1-5, with 7 nucleotides matching TRBD1. The CDR3 is 14 residues long. Per germline, CDR1 MNHEY and CDR2 SMNVEV (reference sequence). V trimming: 7 bases; J trimming: 11 bases; junction bases outside the gene matches: 14. The CDR3 here is CASKPTGAAGAQHF. Here the CDR3 DNA reads TGTGCCAGCAAACCTACAGGGGCCGCAGGGGCCCAGCATTTT.

On this clonotype itself: Compared with germline, one end of the junction differs, possibly owing to a read error. The V and J genes are TRBV20-1 and TRBJ1-2; D unresolved. CDR3 length: 9 residues. Germline CDR1 is DFQATT and CDR2 is SNEGSKA (reference sequence). Here the CDR3 DNA reads TGTGGCCGATTGAGGGGCTACACCTTC. This translates into CGRLRGYTF.

The genes are TRBV7-2 and TRBJ1-1; D not certain. The germline gives CDR1 SGHTA, CDR2 FQGNSA. V was shortened by 7 bases and J by 1 base, with 10 bases between the two germline ends. The CDR3 has 13 amino acids. CDR3 residues: CASIVSPNTEAFF. The CDR3 coding sequence is TGTGCCAGCATTGTCTCCCCGAACACTGAAGCTTTCTTT.

This clonotype is judged medium-sized. J is TRBJ1-5 and V is TRBV7-2; D gene unclear. Trimming removed 4 bases from V and 11 bases from J, with 15 bases in between. The CDR3 totals 13 residues. Germline V lookup: CDR1 SGHTA, CDR2 FQGNSA. Written as DNA, the CDR3 is TGTGCCAGCAGCTCCCCCCCGGGTAGTGCCCAGCATTTT. This translates into CASSSPPGSAQHF.